The 11 T cell receptor beta chains below all came from one sample that was sequenced in a study of blood T cells in healthy people across ages. Primers used in a second PCR of roughly 6 to 12 cycles were a sample-barcoded 5' primer and a J-beta primer mix. MiXCR, applied by TCRdb to the 5' RACE reads, yields one record per CDR3 protein. The sample holds about 680,000 distinct CDR3 sequences, approximately 50% seen once. The sequenced material came from blood. Receptors originate from a woman aged 60-75 years in good health.

This clonotype was seen a few times. The rearrangement uses TRBV20-1 and TRBJ2-7; 7 bases map to TRBD2. J gave up 2 bases and V 6 bases, and 13 bases lay outside the gene matches. Germline assignment: CDR1 DFQATT and CDR2 SNEGSKA (reference sequence). This CDR3 spans 15 amino acids. The CDR3 coding sequence is TGCAGTGCGGACCAGGCGGGCGGGAGTCCCTACGAGCAGTACTTC. It is translated as CSADQAGGSPYEQYF.

The CDR3, as DNA: TGTGCCAGCAGTTTAGCTGGGACAGGGAGCTACAATGAGCAGTACTTC. It codes for CASSLAGTGSYNEQYF. V usage is TRBV12-3 or TRBV12-4 and J usage is TRBJ2-7, with 9 positions matching TRBD1. The CDR3 consists of 16 residues. Germline trimming cut 0 bases from V and 7 bases from J; bases unmatched to any gene: 10.

The chain combines TRBV20-1 with TRBJ2-3; TRBD1 agrees at 9 bases. Germline CDR1 reads DFQATT; CDR2 reads SNEGSKA (reference sequence). Germline trimming cut 5 bases from V and 5 bases from J; bases unmatched to any gene: 8. This CDR3 region has 14 residues. This CDR3 reads CSAVHRGREDTQYF. CDR3 DNA sequence: TGCAGTGCTGTACACAGGGGGCGTGAAGATACGCAGTATTTT.

This clonotype has a single count. This sequence joins TRBV7-2 and TRBJ1-1, with TRBD1 as a possible D gene (5 bases). The germline V gene has CDR1 SGHTA and CDR2 FQGNSA. CDR3 length: 14 residues. The V and J ends lost 5 bases and 2 bases respectively, with 12 bases between them. CDR3 protein: CASSLRGINTEAFF. In nucleotides, the CDR3 is TGTGCCAGCAGCCTAAGGGGAATAAACACTGAAGCTTTCTTT.

In this sample, this clonotype turned up many times. The chain employs TRBV5-1 and TRBJ1-1; a weak D match, TRBD1 (6 bases). V dropped 3 bases and J dropped 5 bases, with 20 bases sitting between them. The germline V gene has CDR1 SGHRS and CDR2 YFSETQ. The CDR3 has 16 amino acids. The CDR3 DNA reads TGCGCCAGCAGCTCTGGGGGAGGATGGACAGAGACTGAAGCTTTCTTT. It codes for CASSSGGGWTETEAFF. Together with reference TRBV5-1 and TRBJ1-1, the CDR3 gives the full variable domain: KAGVTQTPRYLIKTRGQQVTLSCSPISGHRSVSWYQQTPGQGLQFLFEYFSETQRNKGNFPGRFSGRQFSNSRSEMNVSTLELGDSALYLCASSSGGGWTETEAFFGQGTRLTVV.

This rearrangement joins TRBV14 to TRBJ2-1; no clear D gene. This CDR3 has 14 residues. V was pared by 2 bases and J by 4 bases, with 9 bases between. The germline CDR1 and CDR2 sequences are SGHDN and FVKESK. In DNA form, the CDR3 reads TGTGCCAGCAGCCAAATCGGGTGGTACAATGAGCAGTTCTTC. Translation: CASSQIGWYNEQFF.

V gene TRBV20-1 combines with J gene TRBJ2-3, with 11 bases aligning to TRBD2. Germline CDR1 DFQATT, CDR2 SNEGSKA (reference sequence). Trimming at V came to 1 base and at J to 3 bases, leaving 3 bases not matched to a gene. The CDR3 runs to 15 residues. In nucleotides, the CDR3 is TGCAGTGCTAGAGTTCTAGCGGGAGGTACAGATACGCAGTATTTT. Amino acids: CSARVLAGGTDTQYF.

V is TRBV7-9 and J is TRBJ2-1, with D possibly matching TRBD1 (7 bases). The CDR3 extends over 15 amino acids. The V gene lost 5 bases and the J gene lost 6 bases, with 17 bases spanning the gap. Germline CDR1 and CDR2: SEHNR and FQNEAQ (reference sequence). The CDR3 nucleotides are TGTGCCAGCAGCAACCCAGGGGGGTACGGCAATGAGCAGTTCTTC. Translating gives CASSNPGGYGNEQFF.

The chain joins TRBV18 to TRBJ2-4; D may be TRBD1 or TRBD2 (5 bases each). V shed 3 bases and J shed 8 bases, with 11 bases lying between them. The CDR3 totals 13 residues. Looked up from germline, CDR1 is KGHSH and CDR2 is LQKENI. The CDR3 DNA reads TGTGCCAGCTCACCGGCAGGGAGTGACATTCAGTACTTC. This codes for CASSPAGSDIQYF. The full variable domain, its missing parts supplied by reference TRBV18 and TRBJ2-4, is NAGVMQNPRHLVRRRGQEARLRCSPMKGHSHVYWYRQLPEEGLKFMVYLQKENIIDESGMPKERFSAEFPKEGPSILRIQQVVRGDSAAYFCASSPAGSDIQYFGAGTRLSVL.

This chain connects TRBV15 to TRBJ2-4; possible D gene TRBD2, 6 bases. Trimming cost V 0 bases and J 8 bases, with 8 bases left between them. Germline V gene data show CDR1 as LNHNV and CDR2 as YYDKDF (reference sequence). The CDR3 consists of 13 residues. The CDR3 DNA is TGTGCCACCAGCAGAGAGAGGGAGGACATTCAGTACTTC. Translated, it gives CATSREREDIQYF.

The chain couples TRBV7-2 to TRBJ2-3; 11 positions match TRBD2. The CDR3 has 16 residues. CDR1 and CDR2 from the germline V gene are SGHTA and FQGNSA. After removal of 2 bases from V and 5 bases from J, the junction contained 6 bases not matched to a gene. The CDR3 is CASSLLLAGALDTQYF. The CDR3 DNA follows: TGTGCCAGCAGCTTATTACTAGCGGGAGCGTTAGATACGCAGTATTTT.